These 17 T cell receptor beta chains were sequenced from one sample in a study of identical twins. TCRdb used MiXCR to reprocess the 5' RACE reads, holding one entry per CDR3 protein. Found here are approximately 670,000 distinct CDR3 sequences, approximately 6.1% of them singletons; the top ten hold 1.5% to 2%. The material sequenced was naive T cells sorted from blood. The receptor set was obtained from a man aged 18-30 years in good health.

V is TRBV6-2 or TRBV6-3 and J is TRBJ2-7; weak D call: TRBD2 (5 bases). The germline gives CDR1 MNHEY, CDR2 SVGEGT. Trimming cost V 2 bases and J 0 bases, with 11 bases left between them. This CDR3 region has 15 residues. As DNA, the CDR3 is TGTGCCAGCAGTTACAATAGGAGGAGCTCCTACGAGCAGTACGTC. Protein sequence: CASSYNRRSSYEQYV.

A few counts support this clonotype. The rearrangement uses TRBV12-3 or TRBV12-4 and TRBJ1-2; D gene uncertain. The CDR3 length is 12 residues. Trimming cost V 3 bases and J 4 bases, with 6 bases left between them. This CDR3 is CASSFKSYGYTF. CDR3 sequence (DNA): TGTGCCAGCAGTTTCAAGAGCTATGGCTACACCTTC.

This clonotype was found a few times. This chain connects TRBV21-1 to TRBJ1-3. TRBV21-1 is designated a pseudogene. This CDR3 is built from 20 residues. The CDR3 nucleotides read TGTGCCAGCAGCAAAGTAAGGGCCGGGCGTCTGGAGCTCTCTGGAAACACCATATATTTT. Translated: CASSKVRAGRLELSGNTIYF.

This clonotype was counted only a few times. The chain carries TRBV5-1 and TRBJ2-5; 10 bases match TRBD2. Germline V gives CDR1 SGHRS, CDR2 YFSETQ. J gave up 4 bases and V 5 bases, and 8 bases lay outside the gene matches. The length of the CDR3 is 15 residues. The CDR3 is CASSSSGRLRETQYF. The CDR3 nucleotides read TGCGCCAGCAGTTCTAGCGGGAGATTGAGAGAGACCCAGTACTTC.

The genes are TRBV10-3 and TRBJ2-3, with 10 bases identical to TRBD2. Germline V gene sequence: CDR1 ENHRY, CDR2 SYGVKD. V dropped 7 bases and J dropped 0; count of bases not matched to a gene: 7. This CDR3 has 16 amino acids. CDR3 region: CAIKRGLAASTDTQYF. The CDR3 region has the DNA TGTGCCATCAAGCGTGGACTAGCGGCTAGCACAGATACGCAGTATTTT.

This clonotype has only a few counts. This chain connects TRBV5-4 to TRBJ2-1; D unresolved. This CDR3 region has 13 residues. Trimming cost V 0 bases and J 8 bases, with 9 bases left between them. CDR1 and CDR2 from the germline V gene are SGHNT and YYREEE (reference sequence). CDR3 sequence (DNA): TGTGCCAGCAGCTTGGCCCCGGAATATGAGCAGTTCTTC. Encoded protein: CASSLAPEYEQFF.

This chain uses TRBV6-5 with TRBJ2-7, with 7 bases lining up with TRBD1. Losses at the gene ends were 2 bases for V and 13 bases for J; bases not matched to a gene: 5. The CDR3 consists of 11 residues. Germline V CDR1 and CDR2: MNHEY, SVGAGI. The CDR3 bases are TGTGCCAGCAGTTACAAGGGACAGTACTACTTC. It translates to CASSYKGQYYF.

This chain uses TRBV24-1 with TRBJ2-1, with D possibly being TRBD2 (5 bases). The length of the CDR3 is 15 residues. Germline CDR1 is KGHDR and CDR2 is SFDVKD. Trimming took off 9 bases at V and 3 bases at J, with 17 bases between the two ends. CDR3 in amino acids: CATSDLSGNYNEQFF. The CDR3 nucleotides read TGTGCCACCTCTGATTTATCCGGGAACTACAATGAGCAGTTCTTC.

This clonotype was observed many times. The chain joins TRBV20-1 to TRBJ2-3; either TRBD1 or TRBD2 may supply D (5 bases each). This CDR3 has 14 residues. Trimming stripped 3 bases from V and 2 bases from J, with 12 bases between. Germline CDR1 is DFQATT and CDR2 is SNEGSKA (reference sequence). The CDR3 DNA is TGCAGTGCTAGGGGGGACGGAAACACAGATACGCAGTATTTT. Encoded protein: CSARGDGNTDTQYF.

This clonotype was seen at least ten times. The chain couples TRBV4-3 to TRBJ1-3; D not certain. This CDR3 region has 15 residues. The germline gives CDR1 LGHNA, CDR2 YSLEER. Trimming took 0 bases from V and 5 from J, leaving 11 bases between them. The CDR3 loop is CASSQDMGLRNTIYF. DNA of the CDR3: TGCGCCAGCAGCCAAGATATGGGTTTGAGAAACACCATATATTTT.

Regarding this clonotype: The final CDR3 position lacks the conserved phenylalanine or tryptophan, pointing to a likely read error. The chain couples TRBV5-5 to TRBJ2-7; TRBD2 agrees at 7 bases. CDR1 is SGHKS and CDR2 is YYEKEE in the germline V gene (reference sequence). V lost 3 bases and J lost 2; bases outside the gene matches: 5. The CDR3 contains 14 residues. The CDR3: CASSSRGFTYEQYY. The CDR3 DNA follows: TGTGCCAGCAGCTCGCGGGGGTTTACCTACGAGCAGTACTAC.

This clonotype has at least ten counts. The CDR3 region has the DNA TGTGCCAGTGCCGGACCGGATAACACTGAAGCTTTCTTT. Amino acids: CASAGPDNTEAFF. The J gene is TRBJ1-1, the V gene TRBV19, with D unclear. Trimming cost V 8 bases and J 2 bases, with 12 bases left between them. CDR1 is LNHDA and CDR2 is SQIVND in the germline V gene (reference sequence). The CDR3 is 13 residues long.

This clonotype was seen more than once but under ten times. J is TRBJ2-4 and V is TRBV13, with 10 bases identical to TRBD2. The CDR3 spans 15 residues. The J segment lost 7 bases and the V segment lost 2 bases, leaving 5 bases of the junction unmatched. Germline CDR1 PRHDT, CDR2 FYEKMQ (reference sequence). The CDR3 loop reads CASSLMLAGANIQYF. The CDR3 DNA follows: TGTGCCAGCAGCTTAATGCTAGCGGGAGCCAACATTCAGTACTTC.

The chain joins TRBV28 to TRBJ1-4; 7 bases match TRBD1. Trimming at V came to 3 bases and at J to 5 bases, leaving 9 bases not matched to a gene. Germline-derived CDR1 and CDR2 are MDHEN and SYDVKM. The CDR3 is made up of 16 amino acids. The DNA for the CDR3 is TGTGCCAGCAGTTTTATCGGACAGGCGGGGAATGAAAAACTGTTTTTT. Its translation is CASSFIGQAGNEKLFF.

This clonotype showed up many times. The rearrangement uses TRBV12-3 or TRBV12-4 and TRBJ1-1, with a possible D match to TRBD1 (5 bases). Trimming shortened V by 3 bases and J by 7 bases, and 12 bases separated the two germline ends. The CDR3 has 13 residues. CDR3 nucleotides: TGTGCCAGCAGTTTCTACGACAGCAATGAAGCTTTCTTT. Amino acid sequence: CASSFYDSNEAFF.

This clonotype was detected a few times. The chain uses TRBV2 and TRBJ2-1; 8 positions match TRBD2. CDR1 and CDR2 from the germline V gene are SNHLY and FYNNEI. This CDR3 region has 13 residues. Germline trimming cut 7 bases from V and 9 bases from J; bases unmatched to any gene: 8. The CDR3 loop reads CASKTTTSGEQFF. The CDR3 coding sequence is TGTGCCAGCAAAACCACAACTAGCGGTGAGCAGTTCTTC. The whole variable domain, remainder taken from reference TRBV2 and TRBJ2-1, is EPEVTQTPSHQVTQMGQEVILRCVPISNHLYFYWYRQILGQKVEFLVSFYNNEISEKSEIFDDQFSVERPDGSNFTLKIRSTKLEDSAMYFCASKTTTSGEQFFGPGTRLTVL.

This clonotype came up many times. In DNA, the CDR3 is TGTGCCACCAGTGCTGGCCTAGCGGTATACAATGAGCAGTTCTTC. Its translation is CATSAGLAVYNEQFF. The chain uses TRBV24-1 and TRBJ2-1; TRBD2 matches at 7 bases. This CDR3 region has 15 residues. The V segment lost 5 bases and the J segment 4 bases; nucleotides outside the gene matches: 7. Per the germline V gene, CDR1 is KGHDR and CDR2 is SFDVKD.